What follows describes a single T cell receptor beta chain. The target antigen is unknown. It was template switching that added a universal primer site, and there were unique molecular identifiers on the cDNA. TCRdb processed the 5' RACE reads anew with MiXCR; each CDR3 protein has one entry. The sample holds under 900,000 distinct CDR3 sequences, 15% to 20% seen once. With 7 bases clipped from V and 4 bases from J, the junction kept 7 bases outside the gene matches. The length of the CDR3 is 14 residues. Healthy Caucasians provided all donations. This specimen belongs to a study of identical twins. Overall study findings and caveats: One should note that invariant MAIT and iNKT cells could partly confound zero-insertion analyses.

These same data were also listed under a study on T cells expressing NK-cell markers.

The source material was PBMCs. The sequence derives from a woman aged 18-35 years in good health. The genes are TRBV12-3 or TRBV12-4 and TRBJ2-3; 8 bases are a match to TRBD2. CDR3 sequence: CASMTGTSPDTQYF. DNA of the CDR3: TGTGCCAGCATGACCGGGACTAGTCCAGATACGCAGTATTTT.